Listed here are 3 T cell receptor beta chains from one sample, sequenced in a study of blood T cell repertoires in COVID-19. Generated by immunoSEQ multiplex PCR, the TCRdb table keeps only in-frame clones and is missing some. The sample gives fewer than 200,000 clones, 75% to 90% of which show up once; approximately 3.3% is in the top ten. Source material: peripheral blood. The receptors were sampled from a human donor with acute or convalescent COVID-19. The donor label of this sample is uncertain.

This clone has at least ten counts. The chain joins TRBV29-1 to TRBJ1-1, with 10 bases fitting TRBD1. Germline V gene lookup returns CDR1 SQVTM and CDR2 ANQGSEA. J lost 5 bases, V lost 6 bases, and 6 bases had no gene match. The CDR3 loop spans 13 amino acids. CDR3 nucleotides: TGCAGCGTCCGACAGGGGGCGAGGACTGAAGCTTTCTTT. As protein: CSVRQGARTEAFF. Supplemented by reference TRBV29-1 and TRBJ1-1, the full variable domain reads SAVISQKPSRDICQRGTSLTIQCQVDSQVTMMFWYRQQPGQSLTLIATANQGSEATYESGFVIDKFPISRPNLTFSTLTVSNMSPEDSSIYLCSVRQGARTEAFFGQGTRLTVV.

This clone has only one observation. The rearrangement uses TRBV29-1 and TRBJ2-2; 11 bases map to TRBD2. The V segment lost 4 bases and the J segment 5 bases; nucleotides outside the gene matches: 15. The CDR3 has 18 amino acids. Germline V gene sequence: CDR1 SQVTM, CDR2 ANQGSEA. The CDR3 DNA sequence: TGCAGCGTTGTAACGGTCGGGCTAGCGGGGGGTAAAACCGGGGAGCTGTTTTTT. Protein product: CSVVTVGLAGGKTGELFF.

V and J are TRBV7-2 and TRBJ1-1; D unresolved. The CDR3 has 15 amino acids. Germline CDR1 is SGHTA and CDR2 is FQGNSA. The V gene lost 2 bases and the J gene lost 4 bases, with 14 bases spanning the gap. CDR3 in DNA: TGTGCCAGCAGCTTATCTGCAAATAGAGGCACTGAAGCTTTCTTT. It is translated as CASSLSANRGTEAFF.